These 12 T cell receptor beta chains share one sample of origin, sequenced in a study of T cell responses to AZD1222 COVID-19 vaccine. Produced via immunoSEQ multiplex PCR; TCRdb's table is partial and in-frame only. Of under 200,000 clones in the sample, around nine tenths were seen once. The material sequenced was peripheral blood, taken 28 days after the second dose of the MenACWY control vaccine. The source of these receptors is an adult who received the MenACWY meningococcal vaccine as a control.

This chain joins TRBV2 and TRBJ2-3, with D maybe TRBD1 (5 bases). The ends were cut back, 7 bases at V and 2 bases at J, with 13 bases in the middle. The length of the CDR3 is 14 residues. In germline, CDR1 is SNHLY, CDR2 FYNNEI. The CDR3 sequence: CASKGAVNTDTQYF. CDR3 coding DNA: TGTGCCAGCAAAGGGGCAGTAAACACAGATACGCAGTATTTT.

The genes are TRBV3-1 (or the pseudogene TRBV3-2) and TRBJ1-2; D ambiguous. Germline CDR1 and CDR2: LGHDT and YNNKEL (reference sequence). Trimming stripped 1 base from V and 5 bases from J, with 5 bases between. This CDR3 is 12 amino acids long. CDR3 region: CASSQGLYGYTF. The CDR3 bases are TGTGCCAGCAGCCAAGGGCTGTATGGCTACACCTTC.

The rearrangement joins TRBV16 to TRBJ1-1, with no clear D. Trimming removed 3 bases at V and 2 bases at J, with 7 bases between. Germline V gene sequence: CDR1 KGHSY, CDR2 FQNENV. This CDR3 region has 13 residues. The chain's CDR3 is CASSHLRNTEAFF. CDR3 bases: TGTGCCAGCAGCCATCTTCGTAACACTGAAGCTTTCTTT.

This rearrangement joins TRBV7-2 to TRBJ1-3, with D maybe TRBD1 (5 bases). V was cut by 1 base and J by 3 bases, with 7 bases left in between. Germline values: CDR1 SGHTA, CDR2 FQGNSA. The CDR3 loop spans 14 amino acids. The CDR3 sequence is CASSLGGDGNTIYF. In nucleotides, the CDR3 is TGTGCCAGCAGCTTAGGGGGGGATGGAAACACCATATATTTT.

This chain links TRBV28 with TRBJ2-5, with D unresolved. Germline V gene data show CDR1 as MDHEN and CDR2 as SYDVKM. This CDR3 has 14 amino acids. Deletions cut 3 bases from V and 7 bases from J, with 15 bases between. Here the CDR3 reads CASSLALGLGTQYF. The CDR3 nucleotides are TGTGCCAGCAGTTTGGCCCTGGGATTGGGGACCCAGTACTTC.

The CDR3, as DNA: TGCGCCAGCAGCTTGAGGGTGGGGGCGCGAGGAAACACCATATATTTT. Translated: CASSLRVGARGNTIYF. The rearrangement uses TRBV5-1 and TRBJ1-3, with D possibly matching TRBD1 (6 bases). The V and J ends lost 1 base and 4 bases respectively, with 15 bases between them. The CDR3 covers 16 residues. The germline CDR1 and CDR2 sequences are SGHRS and YFSETQ. The variable domain in full, completed from reference TRBV5-1 and TRBJ1-3, reads KAGVTQTPRYLIKTRGQQVTLSCSPISGHRSVSWYQQTPGQGLQFLFEYFSETQRNKGNFPGRFSGRQFSNSRSEMNVSTLELGDSALYLCASSLRVGARGNTIYFGEGSWLTVV.

V usage is TRBV19 and J usage is TRBJ1-4; no reliable D call. Germline V gene lookup returns CDR1 LNHDA and CDR2 SQIVND (reference sequence). Trimming left V 2 bases short and J 0 bases short, with 7 bases between. This CDR3 is 15 amino acids long. The CDR3, as DNA: TGTGCCAGTAGTATAATGGGCTCAACTAATGAAAAACTGTTTTTT. This encodes CASSIMGSTNEKLFF.

V is TRBV27 and J is TRBJ1-4; TRBD1 matches 8 bases. The CDR3 loop spans 18 amino acids. V gave up 6 bases and J gave up 0 bases; unmatched junction bases: 12. Germline lookup yields CDR1 MNHEY and CDR2 SMNVEV (reference sequence). Written as DNA, the CDR3 is TGTGCCAGCAGATCAGACAGGGGCTCTAGCCCAACTAATGAAAAACTGTTTTTT. Encoded protein: CASRSDRGSSPTNEKLFF.

This CDR3 is CASSLVRNADTQYF. The CDR3 DNA reads TGCGCCAGCAGCTTGGTTCGCAACGCAGATACGCAGTATTTT. V gene TRBV5-1 combines with J gene TRBJ2-3; D gene ambiguous. The CDR3 consists of 14 residues. The germline gives CDR1 SGHRS, CDR2 YFSETQ. V lost 0 bases and J lost 4, with 9 bases in between.

The rearrangement uses TRBV9 and TRBJ2-5; 7 positions agree with TRBD2. Trimming took 4 bases from V and 4 from J; bases not matched to a gene: 10. Germline CDR1 reads SGDLS; CDR2 reads YYNGEE. The CDR3 sequence is 15 residues long. CDR3 amino acids: CASSTHRGEGETQYF. The DNA for the CDR3 is TGTGCCAGCAGCACCCACCGGGGGGAGGGAGAGACCCAGTACTTC.

This CDR3 is CASKGSPEAFF. The CDR3, as DNA: TGTGCCTCGAAGGGTAGCCCTGAAGCTTTCTTT. The V call is TRBV30, the J call TRBJ1-1; no reliable D call. This CDR3 is 11 amino acids long. The germline V gene has CDR1 GTSNPN and CDR2 SVGIG (reference sequence). Trimming removed 7 bases from V and 6 bases from J, with 12 bases in between.

The chain is built from TRBV7-6 and TRBJ1-3; D uncertain. Trimming left V 8 bases short and J 6 bases short, with 17 bases between. The CDR3 has 14 residues. Looked up from germline, CDR1 is SGHVS and CDR2 is FNYEAQ. The CDR3 DNA is TGTGCCAGCGGGCTTCCCTCCGGGAAAAACACCATATATTTT. This encodes CASGLPSGKNTIYF.